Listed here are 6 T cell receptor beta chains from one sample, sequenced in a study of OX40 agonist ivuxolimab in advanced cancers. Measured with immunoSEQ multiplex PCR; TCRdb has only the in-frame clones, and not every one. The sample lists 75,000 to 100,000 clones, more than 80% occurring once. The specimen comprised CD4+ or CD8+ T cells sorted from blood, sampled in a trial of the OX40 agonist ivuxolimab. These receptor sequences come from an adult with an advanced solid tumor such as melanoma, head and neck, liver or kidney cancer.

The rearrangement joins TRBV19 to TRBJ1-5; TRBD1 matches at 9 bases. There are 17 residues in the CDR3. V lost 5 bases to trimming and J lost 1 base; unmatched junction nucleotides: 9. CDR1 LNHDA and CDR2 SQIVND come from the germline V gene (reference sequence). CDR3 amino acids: CASSGGQGILSNQPQHF. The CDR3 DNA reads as TGTGCCAGTAGTGGCGGACAGGGGATTTTGAGCAATCAGCCCCAGCATTTT.

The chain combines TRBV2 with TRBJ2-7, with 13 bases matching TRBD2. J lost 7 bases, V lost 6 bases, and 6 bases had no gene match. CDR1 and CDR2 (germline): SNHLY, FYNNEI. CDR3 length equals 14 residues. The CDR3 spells CASRGLAGVGEQYF. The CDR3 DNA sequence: TGTGCCAGCAGAGGACTAGCGGGGGTGGGTGAGCAGTACTTC.

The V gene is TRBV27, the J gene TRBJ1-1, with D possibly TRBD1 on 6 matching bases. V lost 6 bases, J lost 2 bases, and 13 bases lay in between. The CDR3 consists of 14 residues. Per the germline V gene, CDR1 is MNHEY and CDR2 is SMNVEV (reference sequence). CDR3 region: CASRDTGPNTEAFF. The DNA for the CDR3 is TGTGCCAGCAGGGATACAGGGCCAAACACTGAAGCTTTCTTT.

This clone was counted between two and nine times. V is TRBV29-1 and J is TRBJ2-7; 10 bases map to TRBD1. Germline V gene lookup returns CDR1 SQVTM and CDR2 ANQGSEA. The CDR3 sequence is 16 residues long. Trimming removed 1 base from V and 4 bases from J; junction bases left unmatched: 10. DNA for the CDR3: TGCAGCGTTGAAGCAAAAAGTCCGGGACAGGGGTACGAGCAGTACTTC. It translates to CSVEAKSPGQGYEQYF.

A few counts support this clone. The CDR3 sequence: CASSIRGNYGYTF. DNA for the CDR3: TGTGCCAGTAGTATTCGTGGTAACTATGGCTACACCTTC. The chain has TRBV19 and TRBJ1-2; D unresolved. This CDR3 contains 13 residues. V shed 3 bases and J shed 1 base, with 6 bases lying between them. CDR1 LNHDA and CDR2 SQIVND come from the germline V gene (reference sequence).

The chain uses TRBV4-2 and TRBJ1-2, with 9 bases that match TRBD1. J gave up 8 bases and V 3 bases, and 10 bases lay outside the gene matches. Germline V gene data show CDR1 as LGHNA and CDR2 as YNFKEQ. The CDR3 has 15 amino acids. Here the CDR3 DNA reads TGTGCCAGCAGCCACCCGGGACAGGGAGACGGCGGCTACACCTTC. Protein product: CASSHPGQGDGGYTF.